These 2 T cell receptor beta chains were all obtained from the same sample, sequenced in a study of OX40 agonist ivuxolimab in advanced cancers. Method: immunoSEQ multiplex PCR; TCRdb's copy keeps in-frame clones and lacks some. Counted here are tens of thousands of clones, around four fifths occurring once; the ten biggest clones make up 7.5% to 10%. Sequences were derived from CD4+ or CD8+ T cells sorted from blood, sampled in a trial of the OX40 agonist ivuxolimab. These TCRs come from an adult with an advanced solid tumor such as melanoma, head and neck, liver or kidney cancer.

The rearrangement links TRBV2 to TRBJ1-4; D remains ambiguous. Germline CDR1 is SNHLY and CDR2 is FYNNEI. The CDR3 spans 11 residues. Trimming removed 7 bases at V and 7 bases at J, with 7 bases between. The CDR3 region is CASTGGEKLFF. The CDR3 region has the DNA TGTGCCAGCACGGGTGGTGAAAAACTGTTTTTT.

The CDR3 reads CASRAHRGPSNQPQHF. CDR3 bases: TGTGCCAGCAGAGCCCACAGGGGGCCGAGCAATCAGCCCCAGCATTTT. This chain connects TRBV2 to TRBJ1-5; 9 bases map to TRBD1. Germline CDR1 reads SNHLY; CDR2 reads FYNNEI. The CDR3 loop spans 16 amino acids. Trimming took 6 bases from V and 1 from J; bases not matched to a gene: 7.